Listed below are T cell receptor beta chains from one sample, sequenced in a study of beta chain features in type 1 diabetes. Generated by immunoSEQ multiplex PCR, the TCRdb table keeps only in-frame clones and is missing some. The table records about 240,000 clones, 27% of them present only once. Sequenced input: central memory CD4+ T cells from blood. The origin of the receptors is a man younger than 40 in good health. The CDR3 runs from the conserved cysteine through the conserved F or W. Fields, in order: clone size, D gene, J gene, V gene, CDR3 DNA, CDR3 protein. D genes are given only for firm matches. Size values are once, few and many counts, or a class for expanded clones, and some rows have none.

few TRBD2 TRBJ2-3 TRBV6-5 TGTGCCAGCAGCTATAGCGGGAGGGACACAGATACGCAGTATTTT CASSYSGRDTDTQYF
once NA TRBJ2-7 TRBV27 TGTGCCAGCAGTTTATCGGGGAACGAGCAGTACTTC CASSLSGNEQYF
NA NA TRBJ1-1 TRBV29-1 TGCAGCGTTGCGGTGAACCGAGTGAACACTGAAGCTTTCTTT CSVAVNRVNTEAFF
NA NA TRBJ2-4 TRBV30 TGTGCCTGGAGTGGGGGGAACATTCAGTACTTC CAWSGGNIQYF
few NA TRBJ2-7 TRBV9 TGTGCCAGCAGCGTAGATCCATGGCACGAGCAGTACTTC CASSVDPWHEQYF
NA NA TRBJ2-2 TRBV10-2 TGCGCCAGCTCTCTGGAGGGACGGACCGGGGAGCTGTTTTTT CASSLEGRTGELFF
few NA TRBJ2-3 TRBV5-1 TGCGCCAGCAGGGAGCTAGGAGCGAGCACAGATACGCAGTATTTT CASRELGASTDTQYF
NA NA TRBJ2-1 TRBV6-1 TGTGCCAGCACTCAAATCTCGACAGACAATGAGCAGTTCTTC CASTQISTDNEQFF
NA NA TRBJ1-5 TRBV7-2 TGTGCCAGCACCGCGGACAGTAGCAATCAGCCCCAGCATTTT CASTADSSNQPQHF
NA TRBD1 TRBJ1-2 TRBV15 TGTGCCACCAGCTTGGCCGGGACAGCGGTTTGGGGCTACACCTTC CATSLAGTAVWGYTF
NA TRBD2 TRBJ2-3 TRBV30 TGTGCCTGGGGACTTAGCGGGAGTGCAGATACGCAGTATTTT CAWGLSGSADTQYF
NA NA TRBJ2-7 TRBV25-1 TGTGCCAGCAGTGACGAGACGAGAAGAACCGAGCAGTACTTC CASSDETRRTEQYF
few NA TRBJ2-7 TRBV5-1 TGCGCCAGCAGCTTGGATAATGGGGGTAGCTACGAGCAGTACTTC CASSLDNGGSYEQYF
NA NA TRBJ2-3 TRBV5-1 TGCGCCAGCAGGGATGCAGCAGATACGCAGTATTTT CASRDAADTQYF
NA NA TRBJ2-7 TRBV29-1 TGCAGCGCTCAAGAAGGCGCTTCCTACGAGCAGTACTTC CSAQEGASYEQYF
NA TRBD1 TRBJ1-1 TRBV7-2 TGTGCCAGCAGCGCGGGACAGGGAAACACTGAAGCTTTCTTT CASSAGQGNTEAFF
NA NA TRBJ1-3 TRBV5-1 TGCGCCAGCAGCCTCTCTGGAAACACCATATATTTT CASSLSGNTIYF
few NA TRBJ2-1 TRBV18 TGTGCCAGCTCACCACAAGGGTCCACGGGAAATGAGCAGTTCTTC CASSPQGSTGNEQFF
NA TRBD1 TRBJ1-1 TRBV7-9 TGTGCCAGCAGCAGAACAGGGGACCCGGGGACTGAAGCTTTCTTT CASSRTGDPGTEAFF
NA NA TRBJ2-7 TRBV11-2 TGTGCCAGCAGCTATCACCTTGGAGAGCAGTACTTC CASSYHLGEQYF
NA TRBD2 TRBJ2-3 TRBV19 TGTGCCAGTACAGCAGCGGGAGTAGCAGATACGCAGTATTTT CASTAAGVADTQYF
NA NA TRBJ2-1 TRBV18 TGTGCCAGCTCACCTCTCGGGGTCACCTACAATGAGCAGTTCTTC CASSPLGVTYNEQFF
few TRBD1 TRBJ2-3 TRBV5-4 TGTGCCAGCAGCATGGGACAGGGAAGGGGCACAGATACGCAGTATTTT CASSMGQGRGTDTQYF
NA TRBD1 TRBJ1-5 TRBV30 TGTGCCTGGTCTACAGGGGTGTATCAGCCCCAGCATTTT CAWSTGVYQPQHF
NA TRBD2 TRBJ2-3 TRBV29-1 TGCAGCGTTATCGGGAGGGCTACAGATACGCAGTATTTT CSVIGRATDTQYF
few NA TRBJ1-5 TRBV2 TGTGCCAGCAGTGCCACCGGGACCCTTGTATATAGCAATCAGCCCCAGCATTTT CASSATGTLVYSNQPQHF
NA TRBD2 TRBJ2-7 TRBV13 TGTGCCAGCAGCTCAACTAGCGGGAGTAGGCACGAGCAGTACTTC CASSSTSGSRHEQYF
NA NA TRBJ2-1 TRBV13 TGTGCCAGCAGCTCCCCCCAGCGGGCAAACAATGAGCAGTTCTTC CASSSPQRANNEQFF
many NA TRBJ2-1 TRBV28 TGTGCCAGCAGGCGAACGGGAGTCAATGAGCAGTTCTTC CASRRTGVNEQFF
many NA TRBJ2-7 TRBV11-2 TGTGCCAGCAGCTTATATTTCGTATCTCCCTACGAGCAGTACTTC CASSLYFVSPYEQYF